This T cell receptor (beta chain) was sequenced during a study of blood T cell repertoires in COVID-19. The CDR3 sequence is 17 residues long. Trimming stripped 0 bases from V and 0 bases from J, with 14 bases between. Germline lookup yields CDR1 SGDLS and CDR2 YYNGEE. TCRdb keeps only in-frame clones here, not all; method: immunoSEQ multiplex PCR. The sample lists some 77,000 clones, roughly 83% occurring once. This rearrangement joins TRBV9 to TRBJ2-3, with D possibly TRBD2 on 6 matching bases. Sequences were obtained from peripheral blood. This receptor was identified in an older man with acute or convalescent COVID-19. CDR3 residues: CASSVVEAGISTDTQYF. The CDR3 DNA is TGTGCCAGCAGCGTAGTAGAGGCGGGAATCAGCACAGATACGCAGTATTTT.